Here is one T cell receptor (beta chain) with its context. Its antigen is still unknown. This sample stems from a study of T cell responses to AZD1222 COVID-19 vaccine. Points from the study as a whole: AZD1222 recipients seropositive at baseline numbered only six. Among the donors, most were white British and more were female, and clonal diversity was possibly underestimated. Repertoires were obtained only post-peak T cell response.

The CDR3 consists of 15 residues. CDR1 is SGHVS, CDR2 FNYEAQ, per germline. V was shortened by 1 base and J by 0 bases, with 7 bases between the two germline ends. The data were produced by immunoSEQ multiplex PCR, yet TCRdb's version contains in-frame clones alone and is incomplete. There are about 79,000 clones in the sample; 75% to 85% occur only once, and 20% to 25% lies in the top ten. The specimen comprised peripheral blood, sampled on day 0 of AZD1222 vaccination. The clonotype comes from an adult in good health. The gene calls are TRBV7-6 and TRBJ1-3; D unresolved. CDR3 nucleotides: TGTGCCAGCAGCTTAGTACGGAACTCTGGAAACACCATATATTTT. Protein product: CASSLVRNSGNTIYF. The full variable domain, its missing parts supplied by reference TRBV7-6 and TRBJ1-3, is GAGVSQSPRYKVTKRGQDVALRCDPISGHVSLYWYRQALGQGPEFLTYFNYEAQQDKSGLPNDRFSAERPEGSISTLTIQRTEQRDSAMYRCASSLVRNSGNTIYFGEGSWLTVV.